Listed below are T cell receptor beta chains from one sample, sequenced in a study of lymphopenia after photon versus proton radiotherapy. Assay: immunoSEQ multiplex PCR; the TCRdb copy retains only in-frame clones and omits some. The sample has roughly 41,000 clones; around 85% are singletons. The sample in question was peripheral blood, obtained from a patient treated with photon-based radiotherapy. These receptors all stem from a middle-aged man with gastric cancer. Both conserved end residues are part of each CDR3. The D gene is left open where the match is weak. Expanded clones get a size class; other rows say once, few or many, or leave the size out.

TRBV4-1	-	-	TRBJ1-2	CASSQDGDFRYGYTF	TGCGCCAGCAGCCAAGATGGGGACTTTCGCTATGGCTACACCTTC
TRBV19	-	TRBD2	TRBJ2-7	CASRQTSGRDEQYF	TGTGCCAGTAGACAGACTAGCGGGAGGGACGAGCAGTACTTC
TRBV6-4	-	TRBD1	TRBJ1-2	CASAPGTGGNYGYTF	TGTGCCAGCGCCCCCGGGACAGGGGGGAACTATGGCTACACCTTC
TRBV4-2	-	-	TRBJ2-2	CASSFHRAANTGELFF	TGTGCCAGCAGCTTTCACAGGGCCGCGAACACCGGGGAGCTGTTTTTT
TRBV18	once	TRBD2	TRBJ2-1	CASSLLREGLYNEQFF	TGTGCCAGCTCACTTTTGCGGGAGGGCCTCTACAATGAGCAGTTCTTC
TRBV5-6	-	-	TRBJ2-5	CASSLAQGSGETQYF	TGTGCCAGCAGCTTGGCACAGGGCAGTGGAGAGACCCAGTACTTC
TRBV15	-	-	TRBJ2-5	CATSPTRLETQYF	TGTGCCACCAGCCCAACTAGATTGGAGACCCAGTACTTC
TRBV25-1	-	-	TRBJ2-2	CASRSGSRETGELFF	TGCGCCAGCAGGTCCGGGAGCAGGGAGACCGGGGAGCTGTTTTTT
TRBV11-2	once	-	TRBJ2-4	CASSNRPGRGRNIQYF	TGTGCCAGCAGCAATAGACCGGGGAGAGGTAGAAACATTCAGTACTTC
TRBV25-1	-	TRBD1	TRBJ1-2	CASSHLTGTGGYGYTF	TGTGCCAGCAGCCACCTTACCGGGACAGGGGGCTATGGCTACACCTTC
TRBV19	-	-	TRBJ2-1	CASSRGATWNEQFF	TGTGCCAGTAGTCGCGGGGCCACTTGGAATGAGCAGTTCTTC
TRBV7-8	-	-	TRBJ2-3	CASSSRGSSDTQYF	TGTGCCAGCAGCTCCCGAGGGAGCTCGGATACGCAGTATTTT
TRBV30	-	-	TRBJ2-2	CAWSRDPGEQLFF	TGTGCCTGGAGTCGGGACCCCGGGGAACAGCTGTTTTTT
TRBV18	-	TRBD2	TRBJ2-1	CASSPKRVTSGVWEQFF	TGTGCCAGCTCACCGAAGAGAGTCACTAGCGGGGTCTGGGAGCAGTTCTTC
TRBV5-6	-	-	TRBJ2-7	CASSLRGLSSSYEQYF	TGTGCCAGCAGCCTAAGGGGACTTTCTAGCTCCTACGAGCAGTACTTC
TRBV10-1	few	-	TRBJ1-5	CASTKRTASNQPQHF	TGCGCCAGCACCAAAAGGACAGCTAGCAATCAGCCCCAGCATTTT
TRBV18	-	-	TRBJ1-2	CASSYYDGVYGYTF	TGTGCCAGCTCATATTACGACGGGGTATATGGCTACACCTTC
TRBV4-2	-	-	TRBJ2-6	CASSTSEGSGANVLTF	TGTGCCAGCAGTACCAGCGAGGGCTCTGGGGCCAACGTCCTGACTTTC
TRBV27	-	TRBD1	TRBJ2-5	CASSQGSGGSETQYF	TGTGCCAGCAGCCAAGGGTCAGGGGGCTCGGAGACCCAGTACTTC
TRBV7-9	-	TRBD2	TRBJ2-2	CASSQNLAGHTGELFF	TGTGCCAGCAGCCAGAACCTAGCGGGACACACCGGGGAGCTGTTTTTT
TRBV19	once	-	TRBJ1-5	CASSIEQGNQPQHF	TGTGCCAGTAGTATAGAACAGGGCAATCAGCCCCAGCATTTT
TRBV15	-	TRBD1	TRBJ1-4	CATSRRDSVATNEKLFF	TGTGCCACCAGCAGACGGGACAGCGTTGCAACTAATGAAAAACTGTTTTTT
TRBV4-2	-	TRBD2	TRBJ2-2	CASSQGGTSGRARDTGELFF	TGTGCCAGCAGCCAAGGGGGGACTAGCGGGAGGGCCAGGGACACCGGGGAGCTGTTTTTT
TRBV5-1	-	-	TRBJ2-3	CASSRSGKYTDTQYF	TGCGCCAGCAGCCGAAGCGGAAAGTACACAGATACGCAGTATTTT
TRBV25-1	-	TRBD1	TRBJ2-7	CASSATEGTGGYEQYF	TGTGCCAGCAGTGCTACGGAGGGGACAGGGGGCTACGAGCAGTACTTC
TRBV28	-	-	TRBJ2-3	CASSSSLNTDTQYF	TGTGCCAGCAGTTCCTCTCTGAACACAGATACGCAGTATTTT
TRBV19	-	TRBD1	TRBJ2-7	CASSQSGTGGKQYF	TGTGCCAGTAGTCAATCCGGGACAGGGGGTAAGCAGTACTTC
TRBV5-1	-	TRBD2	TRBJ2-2	CASSFTSGRAGELFF	TGCGCCAGCAGCTTTACTAGCGGGAGGGCCGGGGAGCTGTTTTTT
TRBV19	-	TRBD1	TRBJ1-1	CASSPWTGPTNTEAFF	TGTGCCAGTAGTCCGTGGACAGGGCCGACGAACACTGAAGCTTTCTTT
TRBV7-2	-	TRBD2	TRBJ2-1	CASSLRSSGSGGEQFF	TGTGCCAGCAGCTTACGTTCCAGCGGGAGTGGAGGTGAGCAGTTCTTC
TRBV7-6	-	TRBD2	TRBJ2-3	CASSPGAREGRGTDTQYF	TGTGCCAGCAGCCCAGGGGCCCGGGAGGGCCGCGGCACAGATACGCAGTATTTT
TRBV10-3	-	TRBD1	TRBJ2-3	CAISKTGGTSTDTQYF	TGTGCCATCAGTAAAACAGGGGGAACTAGCACAGATACGCAGTATTTT
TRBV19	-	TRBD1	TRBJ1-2	CASSTRPSPQGSNYGYTF	TGTGCCAGTAGTACCCGCCCGAGCCCACAGGGGTCTAACTATGGCTACACCTTC
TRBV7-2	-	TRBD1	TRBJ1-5	CASSLGGGKGNQPQHF	TGTGCCAGCAGCTTAGGAGGGGGCAAGGGCAATCAGCCCCAGCATTTT
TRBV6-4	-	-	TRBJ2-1	CASSDGYNEQFF	TGTGCCAGCAGTGACGGTTACAATGAGCAGTTCTTC
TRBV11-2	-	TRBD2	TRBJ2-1	CASSLVGTIYNEQFF	TGTGCCAGCAGCTTAGTCGGGACTATATACAATGAGCAGTTCTTC
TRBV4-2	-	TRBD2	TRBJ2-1	CASSQDLQVSGRANEQFF	TGTGCCAGCAGCCAAGATTTGCAAGTTAGCGGGAGGGCCAATGAGCAGTTCTTC
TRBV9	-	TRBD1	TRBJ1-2	CASSEEGAGYGYTF	TGTGCCAGCAGCGAGGAGGGGGCCGGCTATGGCTACACCTTC
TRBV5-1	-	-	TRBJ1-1	CASSLAVMGRRMNTEAFF	TGCGCCAGCAGCTTGGCCGTAATGGGCCGTCGGATGAACACTGAAGCTTTCTTT
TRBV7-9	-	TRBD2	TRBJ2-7	CASSLSGTSREQYF	TGTGCCAGCAGCTTATCAGGGACTAGCCGTGAGCAGTACTTC
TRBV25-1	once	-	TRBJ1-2	CASSDNFYGYTF	TGTGCCAGCAGTGATAATTTCTATGGCTACACCTTC
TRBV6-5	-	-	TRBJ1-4	CASKGRNSAYEKLFF	TGTGCCAGCAAGGGTAGAAACAGTGCTTATGAAAAACTGTTTTTT
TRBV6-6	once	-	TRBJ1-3	CASSYKGSGNTIYF	TGTGCCAGCAGTTACAAGGGGTCTGGAAACACCATATATTTT
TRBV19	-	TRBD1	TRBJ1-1	CASSIEGQGNTEAFF	TGTGCCAGTAGTATAGAGGGACAGGGGAACACTGAAGCTTTCTTT
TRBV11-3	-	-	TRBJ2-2	CASSLGGGIPGELFF	TGTGCCAGCAGCTTAGGAGGAGGGATCCCCGGGGAGCTGTTTTTT
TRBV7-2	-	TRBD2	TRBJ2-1	CASSSNSGWEQFF	TGTGCCAGCAGCTCAAATAGCGGGTGGGAGCAGTTCTTC
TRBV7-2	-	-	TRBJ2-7	CASSFSGSGYEQYF	TGTGCCAGCAGCTTTTCGGGGTCGGGTTACGAGCAGTACTTC
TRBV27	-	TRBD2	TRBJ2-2	CASSRSSTSGSTGELFF	TGTGCCAGCAGTCGATCCTCGACTAGCGGGAGCACCGGGGAGCTGTTTTTT
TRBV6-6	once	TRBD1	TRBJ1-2	CASSPRQGYGYTF	TGTGCCAGCAGCCCCAGACAGGGGTATGGCTACACCTTC
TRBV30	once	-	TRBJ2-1	CAWSVGTPGEQFF	TGTGCCTGGAGTGTCGGGACCCCCGGTGAGCAGTTCTTC
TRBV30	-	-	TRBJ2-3	CAWRRTANTDTQYF	TGTGCCTGGAGGAGGACAGCGAACACAGATACGCAGTATTTT
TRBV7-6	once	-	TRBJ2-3	CASSLEAGTDTQYF	TGTGCCAGCAGCCTCGAGGCAGGCACAGATACGCAGTATTTT
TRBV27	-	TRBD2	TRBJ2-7	CASRLSGRGVYEQYF	TGTGCCAGCAGGCTTAGCGGGAGGGGGGTCTACGAGCAGTACTTC
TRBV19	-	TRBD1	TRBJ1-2	CASSLTGAGGYGYTF	TGTGCCAGTAGCCTTACAGGGGCAGGGGGATATGGCTACACCTTC
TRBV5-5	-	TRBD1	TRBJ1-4	CASRSGTGRLHEKLFF	TGTGCCAGCAGGTCTGGGACAGGGAGGCTTCATGAAAAACTGTTTTTT